Listed below are T cell receptor beta chains from one sample, sequenced in a study of T cells of healthy individuals. TCRdb re-called the 5' RACE reads through MiXCR, storing one row per CDR3 protein. Seen here are 53,000 or so distinct CDR3 sequences, 14% to 15% observed once, and the top ten hold 16%. These receptors all stem from a human donor in good health. CDR3s include the opening cysteine and the closing phenylalanine or tryptophan. Each record gives: V gene, J gene, D gene, clone size, CDR3 DNA, CDR3 protein. A D gene is named only where the DNA matches it firmly. The size of a clone is reported for some rows only, either as once, few or many, or as a class for expanded clones.

TRBV4-1	TRBJ2-4	TRBD1	once	TGCGCCAGCAGCCATCCCGGGACAGGGGTAAACATTCAGTACTTC	CASSHPGTGVNIQYF
TRBV27	TRBJ1-4	.	few	TGTGCCAGCAGTCCCAACCCGGGGTACAGGGAAAAACTGTTTTTT	CASSPNPGYREKLFF
TRBV10-3	TRBJ1-5	.	.	TGTGCCATCAGGGTATCACTTCAGCCCCAGCATTTT	CAIRVSLQPQHF
TRBV25-1	TRBJ2-3	.	many	TGTGCCAGCAGTGATCCCACGAGCACAGATACGCAGTATTTT	CASSDPTSTDTQYF
TRBV5-6	TRBJ2-1	.	few	TGTGCCAGCAGCACACAGGGTGGTGAGCAGTTCTTC	CASSTQGGEQFF
TRBV18	TRBJ1-3	.	.	TGTGCCAGCTCACCGGGCGGCGCAAGCTCTGGAAACACCATATATTTT	CASSPGGASSGNTIYF
TRBV12-3/TRBV12-4	TRBJ1-5	.	few	TGTGCCAGCAGTTTCAGCCCCAATCAGCCCCAGCATTTT	CASSFSPNQPQHF
TRBV4-3	TRBJ2-5	.	few	TGCGCCAGCAGCCAGGGTGGGCTCCCGGGAGCAGAGACCCAGTACTTC	CASSQGGLPGAETQYF
TRBV5-1	TRBJ2-7	TRBD1	.	TGCGCCAGCAGCTTGGTCGACAGGGTCTACGAGCAGTACTTC	CASSLVDRVYEQYF
TRBV7-9	TRBJ1-2	TRBD1	many	TGTGCCAGCAGTACTGGGACAGTCGCGGACGGGTATGGCTACACCTTC	CASSTGTVADGYGYTF
TRBV2	TRBJ1-4	.	many	TGTGCCAGCAGTGAAGCGGGACCCGGGGATGAAAAACTGTTTTTT	CASSEAGPGDEKLFF
TRBV6-5	TRBJ2-3	TRBD2	.	TGTGCCAGCAGGCCTAGCGGGGGGCCCGTTGGGGGAGATACGCAGTATTTT	CASRPSGGPVGGDTQYF
TRBV7-6	TRBJ2-1	TRBD2	few	TGTGCCAGCAGCTTAGGGGGGGGGGAGCAGTTCTTC	CASSLGGGEQFF
TRBV6-5	TRBJ1-5	.	many	TGTGCCAGCAGTCCCAGGACAGATCAGCCCCAGCATTTT	CASSPRTDQPQHF
TRBV24-1	TRBJ2-5	TRBD1	few	TGTGCCACCAGTGACTCCCCGGGACAGGGGCGAGGGGAGACCCAGTACTTC	CATSDSPGQGRGETQYF
TRBV6-2/TRBV6-3	TRBJ2-7	.	medium-sized	TGTGCCAGCAGTTACTCCGGGGCCTACGAGCAGTACTTC	CASSYSGAYEQYF
TRBV29-1	TRBJ2-2	.	few	TGCAGCGTTGCGCCAGAGAACACCGGGGAGCTGTTTTTT	CSVAPENTGELFF
TRBV20-1	TRBJ2-7	TRBD1	.	TGCAGTGCCGGGGGGACAGGGGTCTACGAGCAGTACTTC	CSAGGTGVYEQYF
TRBV23-1	TRBJ2-3	TRBD2	many	TGCGCCAGCAGTCCAGCCCTAGCGGTGCTCGCGGATACGCAGTATTTT	CASSPALAVLADTQYF
TRBV4-1	TRBJ1-4	.	many	TGCGCCAGCAGCCAAGACGCGACGGCAGAAAAACTGTTTTTT	CASSQDATAEKLFF
TRBV11-2	TRBJ2-7	.	.	TGTGCCAGCAGCTTAGCAGATTTTCCCTACGAGCAGTACTTC	CASSLADFPYEQYF
TRBV6-6	TRBJ1-6	TRBD1	.	TGTGCCAGCAGGCCCGGGACAGCCAATTCACCCCTCCACTTT	CASRPGTANSPLHF
TRBV28	TRBJ1-1	TRBD1	.	TGTGCCAGCAGTTTCCAGGGACAGGGGAGAGCTTTCTTT	CASSFQGQGRAFF
TRBV5-5	TRBJ2-1	TRBD2	many	TGTGCCAGCATCAGGCAGCCGGGACTAGCGGGAGCCGGGCATGAGCAGTTCTTC	CASIRQPGLAGAGHEQFF
TRBV7-9	TRBJ1-4	.	.	TGTGCCAGCAGCTTTCAGGGACCAACTAATGAAAAACTGTTTTTT	CASSFQGPTNEKLFF
TRBV7-9	TRBJ2-1	.	.	TGTGCCAGCAGTGCTGAGAGGTCTGAGTTCTTC	CASSAERSEFF
TRBV27	TRBJ2-5	.	.	TGTGCCAGCAGTTTATTAGGGCGCGGAGAGACCCAGTACTTC	CASSLLGRGETQYF
TRBV5-1	TRBJ2-3	.	many	TGCGCCAGCAGCTTGGCCAGGGGGGGCGGGTTAGCAGATACGCAGTATTTT	CASSLARGGGLADTQYF
TRBV6-5	TRBJ1-3	.	many	TGTGCCAGCAGAAAGGGGGACACCATATATTTT	CASRKGDTIYF
TRBV4-1	TRBJ2-2	.	many	TGCGCCAGCAGGCGGGACTTATACTTCGGGGAGCTGTTTTTT	CASRRDLYFGELFF
TRBV6-6	TRBJ1-2	.	few	TGTGCCAGCACTGGGACCGACCTCTATGGCTACACCTTC	CASTGTDLYGYTF
TRBV7-2	TRBJ2-7	TRBD2	few	TGTGCCAGCAGCCCGGGACTAGTGGGGTACGAGCAGTACTTC	CASSPGLVGYEQYF
TRBV20-1	TRBJ2-1	TRBD2	many	TGCAGTTCCCTGACTAGCGGTTACAATGAGCAGTTCTTC	CSSLTSGYNEQFF
TRBV3-1	TRBJ2-1	TRBD1	many	TGTGCCAGCAGCCAAGACTGGGACAGGGTGAATGAGCAGTTCTTC	CASSQDWDRVNEQFF
TRBV6-5	TRBJ2-6	.	.	TGTGCCAGCAGAGCAGACTACTCTGGGGCCAACGTCCTGACTTTC	CASRADYSGANVLTF
TRBV2	TRBJ2-3	.	few	TGTGCCAGCACTAGCGATTACACAGATACGCAGTATTTT	CASTSDYTDTQYF
TRBV20-1	TRBJ1-2	.	few	TGCAGTGCTAGACCCGGCGGAGACAAGTCCTCTTTC	CSARPGGDKSSF
TRBV2	TRBJ2-1	.	many	TGTGCCAGCTCGAGAGGAGTAGCATCCTACAATGAGCAGTTCTTC	CASSRGVASYNEQFF
TRBV5-6	TRBJ1-2	.	many	TGTGCCAGCAGCCGACTTACAGGGCCGCATGGCTACACCTTC	CASSRLTGPHGYTF
TRBV5-1	TRBJ1-1	.	.	TGCGCCAGCAGCCCGGAGACGAACACTGAAGCTTTCTTT	CASSPETNTEAFF
TRBV27	TRBJ2-1	TRBD2	.	TGTGCCAGCACCCTTCGTGGCGGGGGGAACAATGAGCAGTTCTTC	CASTLRGGGNNEQFF
TRBV5-4	TRBJ1-4	TRBD1	few	TGTGCCAGCAGCTCGACAGGGGCTAATGAAAAACTGTTTTTT	CASSSTGANEKLFF
TRBV20-1	TRBJ2-5	TRBD1	.	TGCAGTGCCGATAACAGGGGCCCCCAGTACTTC	CSADNRGPQYF
TRBV27	TRBJ2-5	TRBD2	.	TGTGCCAGCAGTTTATGGCTAGCGGGAGAAGAGACCCAGTACTTC	CASSLWLAGEETQYF
TRBV21-1	TRBJ2-5	.	many	TGTGCCAGCGAGGCGTTCCAAGAGACCCAGTACTTC	CASEAFQETQYF
TRBV7-9	TRBJ2-1	TRBD1	many	TGTGCCAGCAGCTTAGGGGACAGGGGTTACAATGAGCAGTTCTTC	CASSLGDRGYNEQFF
TRBV11-2	TRBJ2-6	.	.	TGTGCCAGCAGTCGGCCCAGTTCTGGGGCCAACGTCCTGACTTTC	CASSRPSSGANVLTF
TRBV6-1	TRBJ2-2	.	.	TGTGCCAGCCTAAGAGGGCAGGGTGAAACCGGGGAGCTGTTTTTT	CASLRGQGETGELFF
TRBV3-1	TRBJ1-1	.	many	TGTGCCAGCAGCCAAGATGGGAAGGGGATTTCGGCTTTCTTT	CASSQDGKGISAFF
TRBV20-1	TRBJ2-3	TRBD2	many	TGCAGTGCCAGAGGCGGGAGTAGAGATACGCAGTATTTT	CSARGGSRDTQYF
TRBV29-1	TRBJ2-2	.	.	TGCAGCGTTGATACGGGACCCCCGTTGGGCGCCGGGGAGCTGTTTTTT	CSVDTGPPLGAGELFF
TRBV6-1	TRBJ1-5	.	many	TGTGCCAGCATTTCCGGGAAGTCTCAGCCCCAGCATTTT	CASISGKSQPQHF
TRBV7-8	TRBJ2-3	.	many	TGTGCCAGCAGCTCGAGGACCACAGCAACGTATTTT	CASSSRTTATYF
TRBV20-1	TRBJ2-1	.	few	TGCAGTGCTGCAGGGAGACCGAACAATGAGCAGTTCTTC	CSAAGRPNNEQFF
TRBV3-1	TRBJ2-1	.	few	TGTGCCAGCAGCCAAGATTTCTCTCCCTACAATGAGCAGTTCTTC	CASSQDFSPYNEQFF
TRBV7-8	TRBJ2-3	.	few	TGTGCCAGCGGCAATGAGACTGGTACGCAGTATTTT	CASGNETGTQYF